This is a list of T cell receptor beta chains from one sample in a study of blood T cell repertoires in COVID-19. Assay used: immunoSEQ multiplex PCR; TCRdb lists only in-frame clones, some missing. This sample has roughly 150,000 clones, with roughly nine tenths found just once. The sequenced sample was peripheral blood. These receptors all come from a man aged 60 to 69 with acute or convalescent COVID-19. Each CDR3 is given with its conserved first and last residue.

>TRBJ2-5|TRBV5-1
CASSRGLAETQYF
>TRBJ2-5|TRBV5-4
CASSSRTGRETQYF
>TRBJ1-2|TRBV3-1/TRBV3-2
CASSQRQTQGLGYTF
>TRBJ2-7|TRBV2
CASSVGGEQYF
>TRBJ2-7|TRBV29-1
CSVVGGREQYF
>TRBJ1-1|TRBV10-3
CAISPGQLNTEAFF
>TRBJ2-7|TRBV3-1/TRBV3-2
CASSQTTGLYEQYF
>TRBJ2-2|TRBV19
CASTEGRGTGELFF
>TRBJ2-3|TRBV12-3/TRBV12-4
CASSFEAWDTQYF
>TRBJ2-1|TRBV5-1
CASSPGTSGAGEQFF
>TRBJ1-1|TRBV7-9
CASSLYRGAEAFF
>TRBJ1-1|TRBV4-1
CASSQGVNTGGNTEAFF
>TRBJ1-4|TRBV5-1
CASSLEGTGGRAEKLFF
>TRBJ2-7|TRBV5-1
CASSLGSGQTYEQYF
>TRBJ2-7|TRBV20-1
CSARSGHEQYF
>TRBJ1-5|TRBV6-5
CASRDSSNQPQHF
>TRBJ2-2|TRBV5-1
CASSLDRGLTGELFF
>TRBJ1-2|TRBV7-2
CASSSTGGLGGYTF
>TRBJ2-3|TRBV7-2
CASSPSRRGVGTDTQYF
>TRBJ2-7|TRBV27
CASSLTGLAGGRSYEQYF
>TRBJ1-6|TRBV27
CASSLRGSGLTWYSPLHF
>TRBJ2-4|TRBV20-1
CSASRSGGAGVKNIQYF
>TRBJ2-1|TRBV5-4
CASSLMGGSYNEQFF
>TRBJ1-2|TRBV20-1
CSASVPGSYGYTF
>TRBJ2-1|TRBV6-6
CASGDRGAYNEQFF
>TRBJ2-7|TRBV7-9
CASSLIGGEQYF
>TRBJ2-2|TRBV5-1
CASSMTPNTGELFF
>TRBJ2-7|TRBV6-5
CASRGSGGSYEQYF
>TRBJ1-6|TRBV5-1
CASSLGQEYNSPLHF
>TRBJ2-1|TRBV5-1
CASSLDNNEQFF
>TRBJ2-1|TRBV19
CASSTLPLQGALYNEQFF
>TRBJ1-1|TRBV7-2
CASRFGQAWNTEAFF
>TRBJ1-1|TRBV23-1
CASSQVLVGEGVNTEAFF
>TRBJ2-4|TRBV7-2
CASSPLLDLAKNIQYF
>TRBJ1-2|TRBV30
CAWSHGQGYGYTF
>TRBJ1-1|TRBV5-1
CASSQQLNTEAFF
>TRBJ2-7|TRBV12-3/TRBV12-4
CASSFGGPGEQYF